This record concerns one T cell receptor beta chain sequence. Its antigen is still unknown. Base qualities were left out, and no much larger clone turns up one base away. Collaborating institutions collected whole blood in K2EDTA tubes following their own protocols. For TCRbeta analysis, collaborator samples were shipped as frozen whole blood, as isolated PBMCs, or as DNA extracted from either sample type. TCRbeta CDR3 regions were amplified from genomic DNA using the immunoSEQ Assay, a bias-controlled multiplex PCR. Concerning the study's data processing: The number of nucleated cells in each sample was estimated from the amplification of reference gene primers within the assay. To quantify the absolute abundance of each unique TCRbeta CDR3 rearrangement, sequence reads were collapsed and filtered. For each sample, productive Simpson clonality was calculated as the square root of Simpson's diversity index over productive rearrangements. Not all clones reach the TCRdb copy of this immuneACCESS table, which keeps in-frame sequences only. Checked studies attribute under half of the gap to unresolved V genes and leave the rest unexplained. Clone size and the V and J calls come from that table; the DNA yielded D and trimming. This sample comprises approximately 28,000 clones, 72% of them detected only once. Together, the top ten hold around 21% of the sample.

The sample comes from a study of blood T cell repertoires in COVID-19 (dated by TCRdb to about 2020). Study-level background: Collaborator samples came from the United States, Italy and Spain and covered acute and convalescent phases of COVID-19. Where available, HLA class I and class II types were taken from metadata supplied by the sample provider and were not determined by assay-based typing. The repertoires were made available in a free public database intended to serve as a resource for research on the immune response to SARS-CoV-2. Subjects who had been exposed to COVID-19, were actively infected with it, or had recovered from it provided the deeply sampled blood TCRbeta repertoires that made up the dataset. The prospective study material was composed of cDNA or gDNA derived from T cells, B-cell-depleted T cells, or PBMCs. The sample metadata nearly always contained a de-identified subject ID, COVID-19 status, age in years and sex. Samples came from the ongoing ImmuneRACE study (first 160 participants) plus 1,254 subjects from 6 global collaborators.

Paper-wide results and their limitations: How much clinical and demographic metadata was included differed by source and by participant, and the metadata was provided uncurated.

Sequencing was performed on peripheral blood. This receptor was taken from a boy aged 2 to 10 with active or convalescent COVID-19.

The sequenced DNA is TGTGCCAGCTCAGTAGACACTCGGGGGTCCCAGCATTTT. It codes for CASSVDTRGSQHF. The V gene is TRBV18 and the J gene is TRBJ1-5; TRBD1 might be the D gene, on 5 matching bases. As encoded in the germline V gene, CDR1 is KGHSH while CDR2 is LQKENI. V is shortened by 5 bases, J by 11 bases, and the region joining them spans 16 bases. Its CDR3 holds 13 amino acids, cysteine through phenylalanine. The entry retains the CDR3 DNA only, 39 bases that are in frame from base 1.